This T cell receptor (beta chain) was sequenced during a study of cytomegalovirus exposure and HLA in healthy donors. Remarks on this clone: What it binds is not known.

The repertoire was sequenced with immunoSEQ multiplex PCR; TCRdb's copy has only in-frame clones and lacks some. The sample contains 250,000 to 300,000 clones, around 89% of which appear only once. The junction had 1 base not matched to a gene; V was cut back by 2 bases and J by 2 bases. CDR1 is MNHEY and CDR2 is SVGAGI in the germline V gene. CDR3 length equals 14 residues. Findings and limits, study-wide: Altogether, about 160 TCR beta chains were recorded as cytomegalovirus-associated.

Sequencing used PBMCs. The V and J genes are TRBV6-5 and TRBJ2-7, with TRBD1 identical over 9 bases. This TCR was sampled from a woman in her late teens or twenties in good health and CMV-seronegative. The CDR3 coding sequence is TGTGCCAGCAGTTACGGACAGGGGACCTACGAGCAGTACGTC. Encoded protein: CASSYGQGTYEQYV.